Each of the 4 T cell receptor beta chains below was sequenced from the same sample in a study of blood T cell repertoires in COVID-19. Sequenced by immunoSEQ multiplex PCR; TCRdb stores in-frame clones only, minus some. In the table there are about 250,000 clones, nearly 90% of which are singletons. The specimen sequenced was peripheral blood. These receptors originate from a man younger than 35 with active or convalescent COVID-19.

The rearrangement uses TRBV14 and TRBJ2-1, with 8 bases fitting TRBD2. The CDR3 sequence is 16 residues long. The germline V gene has CDR1 SGHDN and CDR2 FVKESK. V was pared by 2 bases and J by 4 bases, with 7 bases of the junction left unmatched. In nucleotides, the CDR3 is TGTGCCAGCAGCCAATTAACGGGGGGGATATACAATGAGCAGTTCTTC. Its translation: CASSQLTGGIYNEQFF.

The CDR3 DNA sequence: TGTGCCAGCAGTGATAAGCGGGGTAACTATGGCTACACCTTC. This encodes CASSDKRGNYGYTF. The rearrangement uses TRBV2 and TRBJ1-2; no reliable D call. CDR3 length equals 14 residues. Germline values: CDR1 SNHLY, CDR2 FYNNEI. The V and J ends lost 3 bases and 1 base respectively, with 9 bases between them.

This clone was observed a handful of times. The rearrangement links TRBV28 to TRBJ2-7; D is unresolved. The CDR3 consists of 22 residues. The V and J ends lost 4 bases and 3 bases respectively, with 37 bases between them. The germline V gene encodes CDR1 MDHEN and CDR2 SYDVKM. The CDR3, as DNA: TGTGCCAGCAGTTCTTCCGTTTCTTTCTCCCCAAGTTCTTCCGTTATAGACTACGAGCAGTACTTC. Its protein is CASSSSVSFSPSSSVIDYEQYF.

The chain couples TRBV5-1 to TRBJ2-1; 7 nucleotides line up with TRBD2. CDR3 length equals 18 residues. J was trimmed by 6 bases and V by 4 bases; bases with no gene match: 19. Germline loops: CDR1 SGHRS, CDR2 YFSETQ. As DNA, the CDR3 is TGCGCCAGCAGCCCTCGGGTGACTAGCTCCTTTAGTCTCAATGAGCAGTTCTTC. The encoded protein is CASSPRVTSSFSLNEQFF.